This passage covers 32 T cell receptor beta chains from one sample sequenced in a study of cytomegalovirus exposure and HLA in healthy donors. PCR was performed using 60 Vbeta and 13 Jbeta primers. Clones were read by immunoSEQ multiplex PCR, and TCRdb kept only the in-frame ones, dropping some. The table lists around 200,000 clones, 70% to 80% of them singletons. Sequenced material: PBMCs. Source of these receptors: a male donor in good health and CMV-seronegative.

This chain uses TRBV5-1 with TRBJ2-1; 10 bases are shared with TRBD2. Germline loops: CDR1 SGHRS, CDR2 YFSETQ. The ends lost 0 bases at V and 7 bases at J; junction bases unmatched: 7. This CDR3 spans 16 amino acids. The CDR3 spells CASSLAPSGRENEQFF. For the CDR3, the DNA is TGCGCCAGCAGCTTGGCCCCCAGCGGGAGGGAAAATGAGCAGTTCTTC.

Note on this clone: One junction end disagrees with the germline gene, perhaps due to a read error. The chain is built from TRBV7-9 and TRBJ2-3; 8 bases agree with TRBD1. Germline V CDR1 and CDR2: SEHNR, FQNEAQ (reference sequence). The CDR3 spans 15 residues. CDR3 sequence reads: CSSSSDRVSTDTQYF. Written as DNA, the CDR3 is TGTTCCAGCAGCTCGGACAGGGTTAGCACAGATACGCAGTATTTT.

V and J are TRBV4-1 and TRBJ1-5, with D hard to call. Trimming pared 0 bases from V and 0 bases from J, leaving 12 bases between. This CDR3 is built from 17 residues. CDR1 MGHRA and CDR2 YSYEKL come from the germline V gene. CDR3 amino acids: CASSQDTRHYSNQPQHF. CDR3 nucleotide sequence: TGCGCCAGCAGCCAAGATACCAGACATTATAGCAATCAGCCCCAGCATTTT.

The rearrangement links TRBV6-6 to TRBJ1-1; D is perhaps TRBD1 (5 bases). V dropped 6 bases and J dropped 7 bases, with 9 bases sitting between them. The germline V gene has CDR1 MNHNY and CDR2 SVGAGI (reference sequence). This CDR3 region has 11 residues. The CDR3 is CASSHRSEAFF. The CDR3 coding sequence is TGTGCCAGCAGCCACAGGAGTGAAGCTTTCTTT.

The genes are TRBV9 and TRBJ1-3; D remains ambiguous. CDR1 and CDR2 (germline): SGDLS, YYNGEE. The length of the CDR3 is 15 residues. V lost 1 base to trimming and J lost 0 bases, with 8 bases between them. CDR3 coding DNA: TGTGCCAGCAGCGTACAGGTTAGCTCTGGAAACACCATATATTTT. This translates into CASSVQVSSGNTIYF.

The gene calls are TRBV27 and TRBJ2-2; TRBD1 might be the D (6 bases). From germline, CDR1 is MNHEY and CDR2 SMNVEV (reference sequence). V lost 3 bases and J lost 4, with 18 bases in between. The CDR3 is 17 residues long. For the CDR3, the DNA is TGTGCCAGCAGTTTGGCACCGCCAGGGGCGAGCACCGGGGAGCTGTTTTTT. Protein product: CASSLAPPGASTGELFF.

The chain couples TRBV15 to TRBJ2-1; D might be TRBD1 (6 bases). V lost 1 base, J lost 5 bases, and 9 bases lay in between. The germline V gene encodes CDR1 LNHNV and CDR2 YYDKDF (reference sequence). This CDR3 spans 14 amino acids. DNA for the CDR3: TGTGCCACCAGCAGAGGTCGGGACAACAATGAGCAGTTCTTC. It specifies CATSRGRDNNEQFF. Using reference TRBV15 and TRBJ2-1 for the parts outside the CDR3, the full variable domain is DAMVIQNPRYQVTQFGKPVTLSCSQTLNHNVMYWYQQKSSQAPKLLFHYYDKDFNNEADTPDNFQSRRPNTSFCFLDIRSPGLGDTAMYLCATSRGRDNNEQFFGPGTRLTVL.

V usage is TRBV13 and J usage is TRBJ2-3; 7 bases align to TRBD2. CDR1 is PRHDT, CDR2 FYEKMQ, per germline (reference sequence). This CDR3 spans 17 amino acids. V lost 5 bases, J lost 3 bases, and 14 bases stayed unmatched. The CDR3 loop reads CASSPRPGTITTDTQYF. The CDR3 DNA reads TGTGCCAGCAGCCCTCGTCCCGGGACTATTACAACAGATACGCAGTATTTT.

The chain links TRBV19 to TRBJ1-5, with TRBD1 matching over 7 bases. Germline loops: CDR1 LNHDA, CDR2 SQIVND (reference sequence). The CDR3 has 13 residues. Trimming took 7 bases from V and 7 from J; bases not matched to a gene: 7. The CDR3 sequence is CASNQGVGQPQHF. Here the CDR3 DNA reads TGTGCCAGTAATCAGGGGGTCGGGCAGCCCCAGCATTTT.

The gene calls are TRBV7-9 and TRBJ1-5; D is uncertain. The V end lost 6 bases, the J end lost 8 bases, and 11 bases lay between the germline ends. Germline values: CDR1 SEHNR, CDR2 FQNEAQ (reference sequence). CDR3 length equals 12 residues. In nucleotides, the CDR3 is TGTGCCAGCAGTAATAGATTCGAGCCCCAGCATTTT. Amino acid sequence: CASSNRFEPQHF.

In this sample, this clone turned up a few times. This chain links TRBV29-1 with TRBJ1-5; possible D gene TRBD1, 5 bases. The V end was cut by 4 bases, the J end by 5 bases, with 12 bases between. The CDR3 sequence is 13 residues long. The germline CDR1 and CDR2 sequences are SQVTM and ANQGSEA. The CDR3 nucleotides are TGCAGCGTTGTAGAGGGAGGGGATCAGCCCCAGCATTTT. As protein: CSVVEGGDQPQHF.

CDR3 region: CASRDSQPYEQYF. The DNA for the CDR3 is TGTGCCAGCAGGGACAGCCAACCCTACGAGCAGTACTTC. The V call is TRBV6-1, the J call TRBJ2-7; D may be TRBD1 (6 bases). Trimming cost V 6 bases and J 2 bases, with 11 bases left between them. The CDR3 has 13 residues. Germline CDR1 reads MNHNS; CDR2 reads SASEGT.

This clone was detected a few times. The genes are TRBV29-1 and TRBJ2-3; D gene ambiguous. The CDR3 length is 11 residues. Trimming shortened V by 5 bases and J by 1 base, and 4 bases separated the two germline ends. The germline gives CDR1 SQVTM, CDR2 ANQGSEA. The CDR3 loop reads CSVQGTDTQYF. CDR3 nucleotides: TGCAGCGTTCAGGGCACAGATACGCAGTATTTT.

This clone has only a few counts. The chain joins TRBV28 to TRBJ1-5; D not certain. From germline, CDR1 is MDHEN and CDR2 SYDVKM. The V gene lost 7 bases and the J gene lost 0 bases, with 16 bases spanning the gap. The CDR3 length is 16 residues. CDR3 loop: CASNEAESYSNQPQHF. CDR3 in DNA: TGTGCCAGCAATGAGGCCGAGAGCTATAGCAATCAGCCCCAGCATTTT.

The rearrangement joins TRBV4-3 to TRBJ2-7, with TRBD2 matching 11 bases. The ends lost 0 bases at V and 5 bases at J; junction bases unmatched: 12. CDR1 is LGHNA and CDR2 is YSLEER in the germline V gene. The CDR3 sequence is 18 residues long. CDR3 DNA sequence: TGCGCCAGCAGCCAAGATTTTACCACTAGCGGGAGAGACCACGAGCAGTACTTC. Translating gives CASSQDFTTSGRDHEQYF.

The rearrangement links TRBV7-8 to TRBJ2-7; possibly TRBD1 for D (6 bases). Germline-derived CDR1 and CDR2 are SGHVS and FQNEAQ. V gave up 1 base and J gave up 4 bases, with 14 bases separating them. The length of the CDR3 is 15 residues. Here the CDR3 DNA reads TGTGCCAGCAGCTTAGGTCCAGGGGAGACGTACGAGCAGTACTTC. It is translated as CASSLGPGETYEQYF. Variable domain in full (rest from reference TRBV7-8 and TRBJ2-7): GAGVSQSPRYKVAKRGQDVALRCDPISGHVSLFWYQQALGQGPEFLTYFQNEAQLDKSGLPSDRFFAERPEGSVSTLKIQRTQQEDSAVYLCASSLGPGETYEQYFGPGTRLTVT.

The chain employs TRBV6-5 and TRBJ1-6, with unresolved D. Trimming pared 5 bases from V and 3 bases from J, leaving 11 bases between. Germline lookup yields CDR1 MNHEY and CDR2 SVGAGI. This CDR3 comprises 15 residues. CDR3 DNA: TGTGCCAGCAGTCGAGGCGGTAGCTATAATTCACCCCTCCACTTT. The encoded protein is CASSRGGSYNSPLHF.

The chain has TRBV30 and TRBJ2-1, with a weak D call TRBD1 (6 bases). The CDR3 totals 13 residues. Per germline, CDR1 GTSNPN and CDR2 SVGIG (reference sequence). V dropped 4 bases and J dropped 3 bases, with 10 bases sitting between them. The CDR3 region has the DNA TGTGCCTGGAAGCAGGGGTACTACAATGAGCAGTTCTTC. The encoded protein is CAWKQGYYNEQFF.

This clone has only one observation. The J gene is TRBJ2-3, the V gene TRBV6-6; 9 bases are shared with TRBD1. The CDR3 consists of 15 residues. Per germline, CDR1 MNHNY and CDR2 SVGAGI (reference sequence). The ends lost 0 bases at V and 4 bases at J; junction bases unmatched: 2. The CDR3 spells CASSYSTGGADTQYF. The CDR3 region has the DNA TGTGCCAGCAGTTACTCAACAGGGGGCGCAGATACGCAGTATTTT.

In its sample, this clone was seen a few times. The chain links TRBV15 to TRBJ2-3; 7 bases line up with TRBD2. From germline, CDR1 is LNHNV and CDR2 YYDKDF (reference sequence). The CDR3 spans 16 residues. The V gene end was trimmed by 1 base and the J gene end by 1 base; junction bases not matched to a gene: 5. CDR3 in DNA: TGTGCCACCAGCAGAGGCGGCGGGAGCGGCACAGATACGCAGTATTTT. Amino acid sequence: CATSRGGGSGTDTQYF.

This chain links TRBV21-1 with TRBJ1-5; the D segment call TRBD1 is taken from the table without a DNA check. TRBV21-1 is designated a pseudogene. The CDR3 has 16 amino acids. Here the CDR3 DNA reads TGTGCCAGCAGCCCTCCCGGGACACCGAACAATCAGCCCCAGCATTTT. Translating it yields CASSPPGTPNNQPQHF.

The chain combines TRBV18 with TRBJ1-1, with D maybe TRBD1 (6 bases). Trimming cost V 3 bases and J 6 bases, with 20 bases left between them. There are 16 residues in the CDR3. The germline gives CDR1 KGHSH, CDR2 LQKENI. The CDR3 is CASSPSSRGVKSEAFF. CDR3 nucleotides: TGTGCCAGCTCACCCAGTTCCAGGGGCGTGAAGTCTGAAGCTTTCTTT.

The CDR3: CAWSVLSAGGGPGTDTQYF. In DNA, the CDR3 is TGTGCCTGGAGTGTACTGTCGGCGGGAGGGGGTCCGGGGACAGATACGCAGTATTTT. The rearrangement links TRBV30 to TRBJ2-3; 9 nucleotides align to TRBD2. The V gene end was trimmed by 0 bases and the J gene end by 3 bases; junction bases not matched to a gene: 16. Germline assignment: CDR1 GTSNPN and CDR2 SVGIG (reference sequence). There are 19 residues in the CDR3.

J is TRBJ1-2 and V is TRBV29-1, with 8 bases matching TRBD1. The V gene end was trimmed by 6 bases and the J gene end by 0 bases; junction bases not matched to a gene: 9. The CDR3 extends over 15 amino acids. Germline V gives CDR1 SQVTM, CDR2 ANQGSEA. CDR3 coding DNA: TGCAGCGTCCAGGACAGGGTTGGGGCTAACTATGGCTACACCTTC. It is translated as CSVQDRVGANYGYTF.

The genes are TRBV7-9 and TRBJ1-5; 9 bases match TRBD1. Unmatched junction bases numbered 5, after V lost 6 bases and J lost 5 bases. The CDR3 is 14 residues long. Germline loops: CDR1 SEHNR, CDR2 FQNEAQ (reference sequence). The CDR3, as DNA: TGTGCCAGCAGTTCCGGGACAGGGTATCAGCCCCAGCATTTT. Translating gives CASSSGTGYQPQHF.

CDR3 nucleotides: TGTGCCAGCAGCCGAAGACAGGGGGCATATCAGCCCCAGCATTTT. Protein product: CASSRRQGAYQPQHF. This rearrangement joins TRBV5-6 to TRBJ1-5, with 10 bases matching TRBD1. The CDR3 consists of 15 residues. Trimming cost V 4 bases and J 5 bases; bases outside gene matches: 6. Germline assignment: CDR1 SGHDT and CDR2 YYEEEE.

V is TRBV30 and J is TRBJ1-4; TRBD1 agrees at 12 bases. Germline CDR1 is GTSNPN and CDR2 is SVGIG (reference sequence). V shed 2 bases and J 11 bases; nucleotides not matched to a gene: 9. This CDR3 has 15 residues. CDR3 nucleotide sequence: TGTGCCTGGAGTATAACCGGGACAGGGGGCGCGAAACTGTTTTTT. It yields the protein CAWSITGTGGAKLFF.

The rearrangement uses TRBV28 and TRBJ2-5; 9 bases match TRBD1. V trimming: 5 bases; J trimming: 6 bases; junction bases outside the gene matches: 7. Germline V CDR1 and CDR2: MDHEN, SYDVKM. The CDR3 sequence is 14 residues long. In nucleotides, the CDR3 is TGTGCCAGCAGTGTAGACAGGGGGATAAAGACCCAGTACTTC. It is translated as CASSVDRGIKTQYF.

This clone was picked up one time. V gene TRBV30 combines with J gene TRBJ1-4; D not resolved. The CDR3 consists of 14 residues. Germline V gene lookup returns CDR1 GTSNPN and CDR2 SVGIG (reference sequence). Trimming cost V 2 bases and J 7 bases, with 14 bases left between them. The CDR3 DNA reads TGTGCCTGGAGTATGAGGGCCAGAGGTGAAAAACTGTTTTTT. Amino acid sequence: CAWSMRARGEKLFF. The full variable domain, its missing parts supplied by reference TRBV30 and TRBJ1-4, is SQTIHQWPATLVQPVGSPLSLECTVEGTSNPNLYWYRQAAGRGLQLLFYSVGIGQISSEVPQNLSASRPQDRQFILSSKKLLLSDSGFYLCAWSMRARGEKLFFGSGTQLSVL.

This chain uses TRBV7-2 with TRBJ1-4, with 7 positions matching TRBD1. CDR1 is SGHTA and CDR2 is FQGNSA in the germline V gene. With V trimmed by 4 bases and J by 6 bases, 11 bases remained unmatched. This CDR3 comprises 16 residues. The CDR3 spells CASSSKTGTDHEKLFF. The CDR3 DNA reads as TGTGCCAGCAGCTCAAAAACCGGGACAGATCATGAAAAACTGTTTTTT.

The V gene is TRBV7-9, the J gene TRBJ1-2; no reliable D call. V was trimmed by 1 base and J by 3 bases, leaving 12 bases between them. CDR3 size: 15 residues. Germline V gene data show CDR1 as SEHNR and CDR2 as FQNEAQ (reference sequence). The CDR3 nucleotides are TGTGCCAGCAGCTTAGGAGTGTATATCGACTATGGCTACACCTTC. Encoded protein: CASSLGVYIDYGYTF.

The CDR3 here is CASSEGDRGGAFF. Written as DNA, the CDR3 is TGTGCCAGCAGTGAAGGAGACAGGGGGGGAGCTTTCTTT. The rearrangement uses TRBV2 and TRBJ1-1; 9 bases fit TRBD1. The germline V gene encodes CDR1 SNHLY and CDR2 FYNNEI. The CDR3 has 13 residues. The ends lost 1 base at V and 10 bases at J; junction bases unmatched: 4.